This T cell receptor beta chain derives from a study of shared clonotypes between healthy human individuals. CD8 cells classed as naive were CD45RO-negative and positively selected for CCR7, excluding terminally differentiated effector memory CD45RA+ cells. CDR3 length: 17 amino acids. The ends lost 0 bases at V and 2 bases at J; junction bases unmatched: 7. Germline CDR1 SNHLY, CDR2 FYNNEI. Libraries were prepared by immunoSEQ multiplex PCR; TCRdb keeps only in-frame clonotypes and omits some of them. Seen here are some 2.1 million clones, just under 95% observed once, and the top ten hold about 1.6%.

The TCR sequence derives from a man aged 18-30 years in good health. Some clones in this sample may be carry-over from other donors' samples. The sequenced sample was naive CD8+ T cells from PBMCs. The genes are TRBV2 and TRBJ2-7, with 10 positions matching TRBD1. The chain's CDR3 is CASSEALVGTGAYEQYF. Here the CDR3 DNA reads TGTGCCAGCAGTGAAGCGCTTGTCGGGACAGGGGCCTACGAGCAGTACTTC. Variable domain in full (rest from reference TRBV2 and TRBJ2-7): EPEVTQTPSHQVTQMGQEVILRCVPISNHLYFYWYRQILGQKVEFLVSFYNNEISEKSEIFDDQFSVERPDGSNFTLKIRSTKLEDSAMYFCASSEALVGTGAYEQYFGPGTRLTVT.